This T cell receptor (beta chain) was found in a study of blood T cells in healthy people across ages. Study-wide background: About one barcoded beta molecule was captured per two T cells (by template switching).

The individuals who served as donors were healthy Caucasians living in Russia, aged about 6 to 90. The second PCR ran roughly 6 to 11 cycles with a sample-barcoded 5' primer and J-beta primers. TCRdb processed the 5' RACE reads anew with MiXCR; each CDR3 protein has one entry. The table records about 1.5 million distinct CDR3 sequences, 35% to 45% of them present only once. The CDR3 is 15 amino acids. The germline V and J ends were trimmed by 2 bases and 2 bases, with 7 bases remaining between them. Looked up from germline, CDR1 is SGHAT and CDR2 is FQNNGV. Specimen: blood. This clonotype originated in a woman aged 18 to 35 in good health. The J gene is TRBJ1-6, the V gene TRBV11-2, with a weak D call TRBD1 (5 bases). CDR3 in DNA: TGTGCCAGCAGCTTACAGGGTACCTATAATTCACCCCTCCACTTT. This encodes CASSLQGTYNSPLHF.